The T cell receptor beta chain described here comes from a study of type 1 and type 2 diabetes patients. Study context: T cells were magnetically sorted from PBMCs as CD4+ or CD8+ subsets.

Standard classification criteria confirmed type 1 or type 2 diabetes in all patients. V dropped 3 bases and J dropped 11; count of bases not matched to a gene: 15. Per the germline V gene, CDR1 is LNHDA and CDR2 is SQIVND (reference sequence). CDR3 length: 15 amino acids. Genomic DNA was the PCR template. A primer set of 30 forward and 13 reverse primers amplified the CDR3. Each CDR3 protein gets one entry after TCRdb re-called the multiplex PCR reads with MiXCR. The sample lists 270,000 or so distinct CDR3 sequences; around 47% were seen once. The chain combines TRBV19 with TRBJ2-5; 7 bases match TRBD2. The source is a man younger than 35 with type 2 diabetes. Sequencing used peripheral blood mononuclear cells (PBMCs). The CDR3 region is CASSIERDLSREQYF. The CDR3 DNA reads TGTGCCAGTAGTATCGAGCGGGACTTATCTCGGGAGCAGTACTTC.